The clone carrying this T cell receptor beta chain occurred a few times. Its target is unknown. Quantitative 5'-RACE with molecular barcodes was used to make the TCR beta libraries. MiXCR, run by TCRdb on the 5' RACE reads, gives a single entry per CDR3 protein. The sample yields a few hundred thousand distinct CDR3 sequences, around 20% seen once. The V end lost 0 bases, the J end lost 4 bases, and 21 bases lay between the germline ends. Germline assignment: CDR1 SQVTM and CDR2 ANQGSEA. This CDR3 comprises 17 residues. The sample belongs to a study of CD8 T cells in ankylosing spondylitis. Study-wide results and limits: Researchers reportedly found disease-linked clones significantly enriched in matched ankylosing spondylitis synovial fluid. What seemed typical of ankylosing spondylitis blood was a TCR beta motif built from several highly homologous variants.

Input material: blood, either unsorted or a sorted T cell fraction (not recorded which). This chain uses TRBV29-1 with TRBJ1-1; perhaps TRBD1 as D (6 bases). The receptor's source is a male donor with ankylosing spondylitis or in good health (not recorded which). This CDR3 is CSVEDGDTGAFGTEAFF. The DNA for the CDR3 is TGCAGCGTTGAAGATGGGGACACGGGGGCCTTCGGCACTGAAGCTTTCTTT.